This TCR beta chain was captured in a study of response to subunit inactivated influenza vaccine. Study observations and caveats: Only a handful of new T cells, the authors suggested, are recruited with each seasonal influenza vaccination.

TCRdb used MiXCR to reprocess the RT-PCR reads, holding one entry per CDR3 protein. The profile shows approximately 700,000 distinct CDR3 sequences, 15% to 17% of them singletons. This clonotype was found a few times. What it binds is unknown. This CDR3 region has 19 residues. Trimming at V came to 4 bases and at J to 0 bases, leaving 12 bases not matched to a gene. Per germline, CDR1 SGHAT and CDR2 FQNNGV. The sequencing used PBMCs from blood, collected 11 to 12 days after vaccination. The chain recombines TRBV11-2 with TRBJ2-7, with 13 bases identical to TRBD2. This TCR derives from a man aged 50 or older who received an inactivated influenza vaccine. CDR3 in amino acids: CASSSATSGRSGSSYEQYF. The CDR3 DNA reads as TGTGCCAGCAGCTCTGCGACTAGCGGGAGGTCTGGCTCCTCCTACGAGCAGTACTTC.